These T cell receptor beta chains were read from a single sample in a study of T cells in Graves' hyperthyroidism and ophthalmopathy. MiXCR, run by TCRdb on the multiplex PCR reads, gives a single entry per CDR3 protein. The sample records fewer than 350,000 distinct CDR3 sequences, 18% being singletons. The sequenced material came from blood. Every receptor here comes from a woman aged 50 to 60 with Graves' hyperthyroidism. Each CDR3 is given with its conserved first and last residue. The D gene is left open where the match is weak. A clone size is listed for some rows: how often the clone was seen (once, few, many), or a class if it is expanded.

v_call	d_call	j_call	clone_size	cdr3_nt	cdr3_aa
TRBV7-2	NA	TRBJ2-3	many	TGTGCCAGCAGCACCCGACTATACACAGATACGCAGTATTTT	CASSTRLYTDTQYF
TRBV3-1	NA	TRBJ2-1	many	TGTGCCAGCAGCCAAGATTTTGGGGTAGTGGGTGAGCAGTTCTTC	CASSQDFGVVGEQFF
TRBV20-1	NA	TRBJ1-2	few	TGCAGTGCCAATGACGGTTATGGCTACACCTTC	CSANDGYGYTF
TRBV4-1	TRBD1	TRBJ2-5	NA	TGCGCCAGCAGCGGCCCCGGGACAGGGGGCCAAGAGACCCAGTACTTC	CASSGPGTGGQETQYF
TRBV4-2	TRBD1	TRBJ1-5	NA	TGTGCCAGCAGCCAGGGGATCGGAGGGGGCGGTCAGCCCCAGCATTTT	CASSQGIGGGGQPQHF
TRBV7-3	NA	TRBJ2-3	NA	TGTGCCAGCAGCACAACCGGGACCCCCGGGGCTACGCAGTATTTT	CASSTTGTPGATQYF
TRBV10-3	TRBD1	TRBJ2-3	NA	TGTGCCATCAGGAAGGACAGGGGCACAGATACGCAGTATTTT	CAIRKDRGTDTQYF
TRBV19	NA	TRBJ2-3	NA	TGTGCCAGTAGTAGAATGACATACAGCACAGATACGCAGTATTTT	CASSRMTYSTDTQYF
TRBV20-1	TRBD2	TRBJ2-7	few	TGCAGTGCTAGGGGACTAGCGGGAGTGGGGGAGCAGTACTTC	CSARGLAGVGEQYF
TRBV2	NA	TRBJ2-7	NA	TGTGCCAGCAGTGAAGAGGGGATAAGGTACGAGCAGTACTTC	CASSEEGIRYEQYF
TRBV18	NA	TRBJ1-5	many	TGTGCCAGCTCACCACAGGGCGGGTTCAATCAGCCCCAGCATTTT	CASSPQGGFNQPQHF
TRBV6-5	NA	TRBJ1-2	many	TGTGCCAGCAGTTACGGGAGGAAAGATGGCTACACCTTC	CASSYGRKDGYTF
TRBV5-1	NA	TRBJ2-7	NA	TGCGCCAGCAGCTTGGGGACAGTCGGCTCCTACGAGCAGTACTTC	CASSLGTVGSYEQYF
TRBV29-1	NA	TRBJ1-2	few	TGCAGCGTAGCGGATGATGGCTACACCTTC	CSVADDGYTF
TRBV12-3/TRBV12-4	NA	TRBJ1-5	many	TGTGCCAGCAGTTTTGGAGGGGCAATTAATCAGCCCCAGCATTTT	CASSFGGAINQPQHF
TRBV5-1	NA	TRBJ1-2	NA	TGCGCCAGCAGCTTGAACGAGGATGGCTACACCTTC	CASSLNEDGYTF
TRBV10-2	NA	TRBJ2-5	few	TGCGCCAGCAGTGATCCCGACAGAAACCAAGAGACCCAGTACTTC	CASSDPDRNQETQYF
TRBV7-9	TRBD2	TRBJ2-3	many	TGTGCCAGCAGCTTAGGAGCGGGAGTCTCAGATACGCAGTATTTT	CASSLGAGVSDTQYF
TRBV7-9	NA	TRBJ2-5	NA	TGTGCCAGCAGCTTACTAGGTGGGGCTAGCGTTAAAGAGACCCAGTACTTC	CASSLLGGASVKETQYF
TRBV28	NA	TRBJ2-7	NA	TGTGCCAGCAGTTCACTTCGGGCCCCTCCGGGGCAGTACTTC	CASSSLRAPPGQYF
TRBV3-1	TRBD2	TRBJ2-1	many	TGTGCCAGCAGCCAAGTTAGCGGGAGGGCCGTAAATGAGCAGTTCTTC	CASSQVSGRAVNEQFF
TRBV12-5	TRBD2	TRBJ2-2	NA	TGTGCTAGTGAGACTAGCGGGGGATTGAACACCGGGGAGCTGTTTTTT	CASETSGGLNTGELFF
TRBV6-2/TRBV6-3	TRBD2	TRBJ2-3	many	TGTGCCAGCAGTTACATCCACATAGCGGGAGGCACAGATACGCAGTATTTT	CASSYIHIAGGTDTQYF
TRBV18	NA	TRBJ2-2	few	TGTGCCAGCTCACCTGACAGAAGATCTGACACCGGGGAGCTGTTTTTT	CASSPDRRSDTGELFF
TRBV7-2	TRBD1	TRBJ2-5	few	TGTGCCAGCAGCCATTCCGGGACAGGGATTCTCCAAGAGACCCAGTACTTC	CASSHSGTGILQETQYF
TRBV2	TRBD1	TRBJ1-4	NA	TGTGCCAGCAGGGGACAGCCAACTAATGAAAAACTGCTTTTT	CASRGQPTNEKLLF
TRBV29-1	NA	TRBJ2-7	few	TGCAGCGTAGCGTTAGACTACGAGCAGTACTTC	CSVALDYEQYF
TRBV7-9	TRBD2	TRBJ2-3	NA	TGTGCCAGCAGCTGGAGGACTAGTTTCACAGATACGCAGTATTTT	CASSWRTSFTDTQYF
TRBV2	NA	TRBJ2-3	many	TGTGCCAGGCCGGGTCAACTAAGGGATACGCAGTATTTT	CARPGQLRDTQYF
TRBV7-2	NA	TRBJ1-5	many	TGTGCCAGCAGCTCCGAACGGAATCAGCCCCAGCATTTT	CASSSERNQPQHF
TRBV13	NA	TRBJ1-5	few	TGTGCCAGCAGCTTAGGCGGTAGGATCAATCAGCCCCAGCATTTT	CASSLGGRINQPQHF
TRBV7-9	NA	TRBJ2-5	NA	TGTGCCAGCAGCTTAGTGGGGTCTACCAAAGAGACCCAGTACTTC	CASSLVGSTKETQYF
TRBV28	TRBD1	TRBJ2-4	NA	TGTGCCAGCAGTTTTTGGGGACAGGGGGGAGGCATTCAGTACTTC	CASSFWGQGGGIQYF
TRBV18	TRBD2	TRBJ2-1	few	TGTGCCAGCCAACTAGCGGGAGGACGGGAGCAGTTCTTC	CASQLAGGREQFF
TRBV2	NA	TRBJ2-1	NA	TGTGCCAGCAGCGTAGGGCAGACGAGACCATACAATGAGCAGTTCTTC	CASSVGQTRPYNEQFF
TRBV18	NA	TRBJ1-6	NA	TGTGCCAGCTCACCAGAGGGGTTTTCACCCCTCCACTTT	CASSPEGFSPLHF
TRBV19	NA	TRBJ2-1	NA	TGTGCCAGTAGTTCCCGAGTTCAGGCCGACAATGAGCAGTTCTTC	CASSSRVQADNEQFF
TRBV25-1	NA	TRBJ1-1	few	TGTGCCAGCAGGTGGCAGAACACTGAAGCTTTCTTT	CASRWQNTEAFF
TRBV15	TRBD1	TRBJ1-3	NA	TGTGCCACCAGCAGAGAGCAGGGGGCTGGTGGAAACACCATATATTTT	CATSREQGAGGNTIYF
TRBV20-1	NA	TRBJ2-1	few	TGCAGTGCTCCAGCCCTGGCTAGCTACAATGAGCAGTTCTTC	CSAPALASYNEQFF
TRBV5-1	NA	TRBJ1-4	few	TGCGCCAGCAGCTTGGTGGGCAATGAAAAACTGTTTTTT	CASSLVGNEKLFF
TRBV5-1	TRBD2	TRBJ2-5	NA	TGCGCCAGCAGCGATCTAGCGGGGGAGGAGACCCAGTACTTC	CASSDLAGEETQYF
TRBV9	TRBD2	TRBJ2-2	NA	TGTGCCAGCAGCGTAGAGGGAGGGCACGGGGAGCTGTTTTTT	CASSVEGGHGELFF
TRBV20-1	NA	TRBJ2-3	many	TGCAGCACTCCGGGGGCGAGCACAGATACGCAGTATTTT	CSTPGASTDTQYF
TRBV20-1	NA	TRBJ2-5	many	TGCAGTGCTAGTCGTAGGACAGGGAGGGGGGAGACCCAGTACTTC	CSASRRTGRGETQYF
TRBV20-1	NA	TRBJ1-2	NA	TGCAGTGCTAGGAAGGGGGACTATGGCTACACCTTC	CSARKGDYGYTF
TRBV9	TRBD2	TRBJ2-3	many	TGTGCCAGCACCGGGACTAGCGGGGATACGCAGTATTTT	CASTGTSGDTQYF
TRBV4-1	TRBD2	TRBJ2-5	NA	TGCGCCAGCAGCCAAGGGGTTCTAGCGGGATACGAGACCCAGTACTTC	CASSQGVLAGYETQYF
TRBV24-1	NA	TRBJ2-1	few	TGTGCCACCAGTGACACGACTAGAGGATCCTACAATGAGCAGTTCTTC	CATSDTTRGSYNEQFF
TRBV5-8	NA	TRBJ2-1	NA	TGTGCCAGCAATCGGGACAAGGGACGGGATGAGCAGTTCTTC	CASNRDKGRDEQFF
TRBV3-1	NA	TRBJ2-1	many	TGTGCCAGCAGCCAAGGATCCGGTGCCCGCAGGAAGTTCTTC	CASSQGSGARRKFF
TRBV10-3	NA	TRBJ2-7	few	TGTGCCATCAGTGGGGGTAGCGGCTACGAGCAGTACTTC	CAISGGSGYEQYF
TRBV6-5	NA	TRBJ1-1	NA	TGTGCCAGCAGTTATGTTTCTGGGGTGCACACTGAAGCTTTCTTT	CASSYVSGVHTEAFF
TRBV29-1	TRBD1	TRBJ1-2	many	TGCAGCGTTGAAGACGCGGACAGGGACATCTATGGCTACACCTTC	CSVEDADRDIYGYTF
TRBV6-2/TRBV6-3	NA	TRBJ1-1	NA	TGTGCCAGCAGCCACTCCCACGAAGTTGGAGCTTTCTTT	CASSHSHEVGAFF
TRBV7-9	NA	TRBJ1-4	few	TGTGCCAGCAGCTTGACGGTTTCCGGCGAAAAACTGTTTTTT	CASSLTVSGEKLFF
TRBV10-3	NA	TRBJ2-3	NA	TGTGCCATCAGTTGGGAAGATACGCAGTATTTT	CAISWEDTQYF
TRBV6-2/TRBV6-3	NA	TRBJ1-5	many	TGTGCCAGCAGAGGACATGTGACAGGAGGCCTCCGAGGCAATCAGCCCCAGCATTTT	CASRGHVTGGLRGNQPQHF
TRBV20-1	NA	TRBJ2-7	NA	TGCAGTGCTGGAACGGTCCTCAGGGGGGGACACGAGCAGTACTTC	CSAGTVLRGGHEQYF